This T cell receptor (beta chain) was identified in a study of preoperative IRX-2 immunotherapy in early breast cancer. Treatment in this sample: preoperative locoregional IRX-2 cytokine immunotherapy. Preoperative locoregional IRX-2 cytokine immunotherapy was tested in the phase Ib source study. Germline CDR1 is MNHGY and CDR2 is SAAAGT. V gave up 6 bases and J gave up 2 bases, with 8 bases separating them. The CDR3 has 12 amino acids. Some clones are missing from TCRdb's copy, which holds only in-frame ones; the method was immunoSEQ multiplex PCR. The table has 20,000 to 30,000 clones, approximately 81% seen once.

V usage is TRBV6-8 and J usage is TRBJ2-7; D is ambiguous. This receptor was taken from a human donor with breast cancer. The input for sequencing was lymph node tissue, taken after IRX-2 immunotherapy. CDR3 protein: CASRGLAYEQYF. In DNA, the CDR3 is TGTGCCAGCAGGGGCCTAGCCTACGAGCAGTACTTC.